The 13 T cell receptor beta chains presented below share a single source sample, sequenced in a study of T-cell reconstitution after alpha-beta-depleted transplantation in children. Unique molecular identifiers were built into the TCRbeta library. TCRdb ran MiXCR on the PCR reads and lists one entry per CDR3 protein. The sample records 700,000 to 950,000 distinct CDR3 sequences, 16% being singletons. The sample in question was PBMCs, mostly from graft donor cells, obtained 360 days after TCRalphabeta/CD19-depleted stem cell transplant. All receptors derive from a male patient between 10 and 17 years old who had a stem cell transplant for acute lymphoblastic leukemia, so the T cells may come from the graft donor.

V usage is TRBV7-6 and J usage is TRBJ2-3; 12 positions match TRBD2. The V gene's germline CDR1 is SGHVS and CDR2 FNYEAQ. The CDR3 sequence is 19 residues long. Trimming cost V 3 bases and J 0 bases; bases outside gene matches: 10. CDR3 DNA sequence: TGTGCCAGCAGCTTGGCCCTAGCGGGAGGGCCCGCTAGCACAGATACGCAGTATTTT. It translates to CASSLALAGGPASTDTQYF.

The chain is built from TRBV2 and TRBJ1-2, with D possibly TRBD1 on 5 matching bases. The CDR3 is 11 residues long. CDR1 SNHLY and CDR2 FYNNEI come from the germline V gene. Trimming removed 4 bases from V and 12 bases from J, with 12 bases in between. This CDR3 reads CASSGSGGDTF. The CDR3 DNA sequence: TGTGCCAGCAGTGGGAGCGGAGGGGACACCTTC.

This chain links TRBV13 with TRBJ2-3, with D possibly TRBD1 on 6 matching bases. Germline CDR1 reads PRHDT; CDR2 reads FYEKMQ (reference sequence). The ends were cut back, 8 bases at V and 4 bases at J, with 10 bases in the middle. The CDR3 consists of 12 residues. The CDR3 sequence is CASGQGSDTQYF. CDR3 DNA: TGTGCCAGCGGGCAGGGGTCAGATACGCAGTATTTT.

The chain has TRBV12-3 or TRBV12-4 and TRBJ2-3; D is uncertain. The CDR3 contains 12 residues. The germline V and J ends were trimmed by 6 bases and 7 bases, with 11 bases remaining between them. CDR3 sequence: CASSRFVHTQYF. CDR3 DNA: TGTGCCAGCAGCCGGTTCGTGCATACGCAGTATTTT.

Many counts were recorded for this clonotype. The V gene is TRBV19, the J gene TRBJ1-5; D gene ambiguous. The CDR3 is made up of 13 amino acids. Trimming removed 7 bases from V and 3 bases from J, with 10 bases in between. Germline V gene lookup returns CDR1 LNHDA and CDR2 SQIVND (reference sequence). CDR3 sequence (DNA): TGTGCCAGTAAGTCCCGGGTCAATCAGCCCCAGCATTTT. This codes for CASKSRVNQPQHF.

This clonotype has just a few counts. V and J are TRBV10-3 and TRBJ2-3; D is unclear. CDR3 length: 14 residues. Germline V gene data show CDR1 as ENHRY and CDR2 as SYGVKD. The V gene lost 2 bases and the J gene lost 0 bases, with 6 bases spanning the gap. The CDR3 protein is CAISEKSSTDTQYF. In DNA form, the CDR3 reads TGTGCCATCAGTGAGAAATCTAGCACAGATACGCAGTATTTT.

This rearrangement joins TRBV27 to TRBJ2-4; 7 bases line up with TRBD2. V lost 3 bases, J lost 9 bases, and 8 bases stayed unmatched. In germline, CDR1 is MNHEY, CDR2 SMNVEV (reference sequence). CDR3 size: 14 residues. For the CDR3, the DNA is TGTGCCAGCAGTTTCGGGAGGCTCGGACCCATTCAGTACTTC. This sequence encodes CASSFGRLGPIQYF.

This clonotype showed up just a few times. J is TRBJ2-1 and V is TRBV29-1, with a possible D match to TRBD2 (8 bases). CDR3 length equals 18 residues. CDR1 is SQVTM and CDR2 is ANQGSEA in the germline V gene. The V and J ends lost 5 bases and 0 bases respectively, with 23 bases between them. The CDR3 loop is CSVRSNHREGASYNEQFF. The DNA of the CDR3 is TGCAGCGTTCGTTCAAATCATCGGGAGGGGGCCTCCTACAATGAGCAGTTCTTC.

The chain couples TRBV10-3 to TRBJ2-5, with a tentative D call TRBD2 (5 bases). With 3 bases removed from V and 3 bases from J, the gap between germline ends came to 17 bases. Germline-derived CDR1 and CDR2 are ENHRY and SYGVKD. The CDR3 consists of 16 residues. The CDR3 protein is CAISDRMRVAKETQYF. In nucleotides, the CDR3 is TGTGCCATCAGTGACAGGATGCGGGTGGCCAAAGAGACCCAGTACTTC.

The CDR3 coding sequence is TGTGCCAGCAGCCACCACCTAGCCCTACTTTACAATGAGCAGTTCTTC. It is translated as CASSHHLALLYNEQFF. The chain uses TRBV14 and TRBJ2-1, with a weak D call TRBD2 (5 bases). The germline V gene encodes CDR1 SGHDN and CDR2 FVKESK. The CDR3 has 16 amino acids. Trimming left V 3 bases short and J 4 bases short, with 16 bases between. Drawing the rest from reference TRBV14 and TRBJ2-1, the complete variable domain is EAGVTQFPSHSVIEKGQTVTLRCDPISGHDNLYWYRRVMGKEIKFLLHFVKESKQDESGMPNNRFLAERTGGTYSTLKVQPAELEDSGVYFCASSHHLALLYNEQFFGPGTRLTVL.

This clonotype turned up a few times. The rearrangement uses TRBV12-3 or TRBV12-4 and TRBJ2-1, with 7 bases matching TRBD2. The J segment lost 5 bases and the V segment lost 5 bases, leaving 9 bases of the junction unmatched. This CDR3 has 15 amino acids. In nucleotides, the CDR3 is TGTGCCAGCAGTAGACTAGCTCAAATTCACAATGAGCAGTTCTTC. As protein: CASSRLAQIHNEQFF.

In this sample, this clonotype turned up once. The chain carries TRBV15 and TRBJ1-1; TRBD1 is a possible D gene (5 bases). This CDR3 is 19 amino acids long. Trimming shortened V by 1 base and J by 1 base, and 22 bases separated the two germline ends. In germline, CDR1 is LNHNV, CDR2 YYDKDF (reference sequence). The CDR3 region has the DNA TGTGCCACCAGCAGAGGGAGGCTTGGGGGGAAATATTCGAACACTGAAGCTTTCTTT. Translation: CATSRGRLGGKYSNTEAFF.

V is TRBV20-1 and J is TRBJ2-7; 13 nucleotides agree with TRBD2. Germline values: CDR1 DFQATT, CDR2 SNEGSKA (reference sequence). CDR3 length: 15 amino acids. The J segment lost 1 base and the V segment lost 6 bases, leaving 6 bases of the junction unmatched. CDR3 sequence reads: CSAQGLAGLSYEQYF. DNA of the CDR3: TGCAGTGCCCAGGGACTAGCGGGATTGTCCTACGAGCAGTACTTC.